Shown below are 30 T cell receptor beta chains from a single sample sequenced in a study of graft-versus-host responses after intestinal transplantation. The assay was immunoSEQ multiplex PCR, and TCRdb's table has in-frame clones only and misses some. The sample holds tens of thousands of clones; 85% to 95% are singletons and the top ten take roughly a fifth. Their recognized antigens are unknown. Sequencing used unstimulated CD8+ T cells sorted from spleen or lymph node cells, obtained before transplant. The receptors were gathered from a human donor who was the organ donor for an intestinal transplant.

The count of this clone is one. The J gene is TRBJ1-2, the V gene TRBV19; TRBD1 matches 8 bases. CDR1 and CDR2 (germline): LNHDA, SQIVND (reference sequence). The length of the CDR3 is 15 residues. The trim removed 3 bases at V and 4 bases at J, leaving 7 bases unmatched. The DNA of the CDR3 is TGTGCCAGTAGTATCTCTCGGGACAGGCCCTATGGCTACACCTTC. Its protein is CASSISRDRPYGYTF.

The chain recombines TRBV7-9 with TRBJ2-3; 10 bases agree with TRBD2. CDR3 size: 16 residues. Germline V lookup: CDR1 SEHNR, CDR2 FQNEAQ (reference sequence). The V gene end was trimmed by 5 bases and the J gene end by 5 bases; junction bases not matched to a gene: 10. The CDR3: CASSTGTSVLRDTQYF. CDR3 coding DNA: TGTGCCAGCAGCACCGGGACTAGCGTTTTGAGAGATACGCAGTATTTT. Complete variable domain (other parts from reference TRBV7-9 and TRBJ2-3): DTGVSQNPRHKITKRGQNVTFRCDPISEHNRLYWYRQTLGQGPEFLTYFQNEAQLEKSRLLSDRFSAERPKGSFSTLEIQRTEQGDSAMYLCASSTGTSVLRDTQYFGPGTRLTVL.

CDR3 loop: CASEAISEDGYTF. In nucleotides, the CDR3 is TGTGCCAGCGAAGCCATAAGCGAGGATGGCTACACCTTC. The rearrangement joins TRBV28 to TRBJ1-2, with unresolved D. The CDR3 covers 13 residues. Trimming shortened V by 8 bases and J by 6 bases, and 16 bases separated the two germline ends. Per germline, CDR1 MDHEN and CDR2 SYDVKM.

The chain links TRBV10-1 to TRBJ2-6, with D uncertain. Per germline, CDR1 WNHNN and CDR2 SYGVQD (reference sequence). Trimming stripped 0 bases from V and 1 base from J, with 28 bases between. This CDR3 has 23 amino acids. The CDR3 coding sequence is TGCGCCAGCAGTGAGTCGAGGCGTCAGCTAAAAAGGCCCCTTTCTTCTGGGGCCAACGTCCTGACTTTC. This gives the protein CASSESRRQLKRPLSSGANVLTF.

This clone turned up a few times. The chain carries TRBV5-1 and TRBJ2-7; TRBD2 matches 9 bases. CDR1 SGHRS and CDR2 YFSETQ come from the germline V gene. The CDR3 runs to 14 residues. V gave up 4 bases and J gave up 3 bases; unmatched junction bases: 5. The CDR3 DNA follows: TGCGCCAGCAGCATCAAAGCGGGAGGCTACGAGCAGTACTTC. The encoded protein is CASSIKAGGYEQYF.

V and J are TRBV2 and TRBJ2-7, with 11 bases that match TRBD2. Trimming cost V 4 bases and J 3 bases; bases outside gene matches: 5. The CDR3 loop spans 15 amino acids. CDR1 and CDR2 from the germline V gene are SNHLY and FYNNEI. CDR3 sequence reads: CASSVGTSGFYEQYF. The CDR3 nucleotides are TGTGCCAGCAGTGTGGGGACTAGCGGCTTCTACGAGCAGTACTTC.

The chain couples TRBV19 to TRBJ2-3; 11 nucleotides align to TRBD1. V lost 4 bases to trimming and J lost 4 bases; unmatched junction nucleotides: 10. The CDR3 is made up of 17 amino acids. CDR1 LNHDA and CDR2 SQIVND come from the germline V gene (reference sequence). This CDR3 reads CASSTRDRGFVADTQYF. The CDR3 DNA reads as TGTGCCAGTAGTACCAGGGACAGGGGGTTTGTGGCAGATACGCAGTATTTT.

The sample holds one count of this clone. Other DNA variants within this sample encode the same CDR3. This chain links TRBV27 with TRBJ2-2; D remains unclear. This CDR3 has 12 amino acids. Trimming removed 0 bases at V and 8 bases at J, with 4 bases between. Germline CDR1 and CDR2: MNHEY and SMNVEV (reference sequence). The CDR3 region is CASSLSSGELFF. CDR3 nucleotides: TGTGCCAGCAGTTTATCGAGTGGGGAGCTGTTTTTT.

This rearrangement joins TRBV14 to TRBJ2-3; D is undetermined. V gave up 3 bases and J gave up 6 bases, with 7 bases separating them. From germline, CDR1 is SGHDN and CDR2 FVKESK. The CDR3 has 12 amino acids. The CDR3 region has the DNA TGTGCCAGCAGCCAGGGCCGCGATACGCAGTATTTT. Protein: CASSQGRDTQYF.

The CDR3 loop is CASSYSRADKNIQYF. The CDR3 nucleotides read TGTGCCAGCAGTTACTCGAGGGCCGACAAAAACATTCAGTACTTC. The chain links TRBV6-5 to TRBJ2-4; D perhaps matches TRBD2 (5 bases). The CDR3 totals 15 residues. Looked up from germline, CDR1 is MNHEY and CDR2 is SVGAGI. V lost 0 bases, J lost 3 bases, and 9 bases lay in between.

V gene TRBV9 combines with J gene TRBJ2-3, with 8 bases fitting TRBD2. Losses at the gene ends were 2 bases for V and 3 bases for J; bases not matched to a gene: 17. This CDR3 contains 19 residues. Per germline, CDR1 SGDLS and CDR2 YYNGEE. CDR3 region: CASSVVGPTSGPGTDTQYF. The DNA of the CDR3 is TGTGCCAGCAGCGTCGTAGGCCCTACTAGCGGCCCGGGTACAGATACGCAGTATTTT.

The V call is TRBV4-3, the J call TRBJ2-7; weak D call: TRBD2 (6 bases). CDR3 size: 16 residues. Trimming removed 3 bases at V and 2 bases at J, with 17 bases between. Germline-derived CDR1 and CDR2 are LGHNA and YSLEER. CDR3 coding DNA: TGCGCCAGCAGCCAGCTCTATTGGGGCGGGACCTACGAGCAGTACTTC. Translation: CASSQLYWGGTYEQYF.

This clone is a singleton in its sample. The V and J genes are TRBV27 and TRBJ2-7; D remains unclear. The germline V and J ends were trimmed by 6 bases and 2 bases, with 11 bases remaining between them. This CDR3 is built from 13 residues. Germline CDR1 reads MNHEY; CDR2 reads SMNVEV (reference sequence). CDR3 in amino acids: CASSPGQTYEQYF. CDR3 in DNA: TGTGCCAGCAGCCCGGGCCAAACCTACGAGCAGTACTTC.

This chain joins TRBV5-4 and TRBJ1-2; D possibly corresponds to TRBD1 (5 bases). There are 12 residues in the CDR3. CDR1 is SGHNT, CDR2 YYREEE, per germline (reference sequence). V was cut by 3 bases and J by 5 bases, with 8 bases left in between. Here the CDR3 DNA reads TGTGCCAGCAGCTCCGGGGGGTATGGCTACACCTTC. The encoded protein is CASSSGGYGYTF.

The chain employs TRBV25-1 and TRBJ1-4; 10 bases agree with TRBD1. Per germline, CDR1 MGHDK and CDR2 SYGVNS. The ends lost 5 bases at V and 6 bases at J; junction bases unmatched: 12. This CDR3 region has 17 residues. The CDR3 is CASSPPGQGPFYEKLFF. The CDR3 DNA sequence: TGTGCCAGCAGTCCTCCGGGACAGGGGCCCTTTTATGAAAAACTGTTTTTT. Variable domain in full (rest from reference TRBV25-1 and TRBJ1-4): EADIYQTPRYLVIGTGKKITLECSQTMGHDKMYWYQQDPGMELHLIHYSYGVNSTEKGDLSSESTVSRIRTEHFPLTLESARPSHTSQYLCASSPPGQGPFYEKLFFGSGTQLSVL.

This clone was counted a single time. The chain is built from TRBV6-5 and TRBJ1-2; unclear D gene. V gave up 2 bases and J gave up 4 bases, with 8 bases separating them. Germline V gives CDR1 MNHEY, CDR2 SVGAGI. This CDR3 has 13 residues. CDR3: CASSYDPAYGYTF. The DNA of the CDR3 is TGTGCCAGCAGTTACGACCCGGCCTATGGCTACACCTTC.

The chain uses TRBV5-6 and TRBJ2-1, with D tentatively TRBD1 or TRBD2 (5 bases each). This CDR3 contains 15 residues. The V gene's germline CDR1 is SGHDT and CDR2 YYEEEE. Trimming stripped 1 base from V and 8 bases from J, with 16 bases between. This CDR3 reads CASSLYQGARYEQFF. In DNA, the CDR3 is TGTGCCAGCAGCTTGTATCAGGGAGCACGGTATGAGCAGTTCTTC.

V and J are TRBV6-6 and TRBJ2-2; tentatively, D is TRBD1 (5 bases). Germline V lookup: CDR1 MNHNY, CDR2 SVGAGI (reference sequence). There are 16 residues in the CDR3. Trimming pared 4 bases from V and 0 bases from J, leaving 12 bases between. DNA for the CDR3: TGTGCCAGCAGTTGGGGCGGCCACCCGAACACCGGGGAGCTGTTTTTT. As protein: CASSWGGHPNTGELFF.

The rearrangement uses TRBV4-1 and TRBJ2-1, with TRBD2 matching over 11 bases. V lost 2 bases, J lost 8 bases, and 8 bases stayed unmatched. CDR3 size: 16 residues. Germline lookup yields CDR1 MGHRA and CDR2 YSYEKL. This chain's CDR3 is CASSQSLAGGKYEQFF. The CDR3 DNA reads as TGCGCCAGCAGCCAATCGCTAGCGGGAGGAAAGTATGAGCAGTTCTTC.

This clone showed up just once. This rearrangement joins TRBV7-2 to TRBJ2-5; no clear D gene. Trimming pared 3 bases from V and 5 bases from J, leaving 10 bases between. CDR1 SGHTA and CDR2 FQGNSA come from the germline V gene. This CDR3 contains 13 residues. This CDR3 is CASSLWVTETQYF. DNA for the CDR3: TGTGCCAGCAGCTTGTGGGTTACGGAGACCCAGTACTTC.

The chain joins TRBV28 to TRBJ2-3, with a possible D match to TRBD1 (6 bases). The CDR3 totals 15 residues. The V end lost 5 bases, the J end lost 0 bases, and 12 bases lay between the germline ends. CDR1 and CDR2 from the germline V gene are MDHEN and SYDVKM. As DNA, the CDR3 is TGTGCCAGCAGTCCGGACCAGGGGAGCACAGATACGCAGTATTTT. This gives the protein CASSPDQGSTDTQYF.

This clone appeared a few times. The chain carries TRBV6-6 and TRBJ1-2; 7 bases fit TRBD1. CDR1 and CDR2 from the germline V gene are MNHNY and SVGAGI (reference sequence). CDR3 length: 14 residues. V dropped 2 bases and J dropped 7; count of bases not matched to a gene: 7. The CDR3 here is CASSYRGQLFGYTF. The CDR3 DNA reads TGTGCCAGCAGTTACCGGGGACAGCTCTTTGGCTACACCTTC.

The chain couples TRBV4-3 to TRBJ1-1, with TRBD1 matching over 7 bases. Looked up from germline, CDR1 is LGHNA and CDR2 is YSLEER. V shed 2 bases, J shed 5 bases, and the junction held 8 bases outside the gene matches. CDR3 size: 15 residues. CDR3 bases: TGCGCCAGCAGCCAAAACCCAACAGGGGTAACTGAAGCTTTCTTT. Translation: CASSQNPTGVTEAFF.

The V gene is TRBV28, the J gene TRBJ2-7; 13 bases are shared with TRBD2. The CDR3 sequence is 15 residues long. Trimming took 4 bases from V and 2 from J; bases not matched to a gene: 2. Germline V gives CDR1 MDHEN, CDR2 SYDVKM. The CDR3: CASSSGLAGAYEQYF. The CDR3 nucleotides are TGTGCCAGCAGTTCCGGACTAGCGGGAGCCTACGAGCAGTACTTC.

The rearrangement links TRBV16 to TRBJ1-6; tentatively, D is TRBD1 (6 bases). The CDR3 has 16 residues. The germline CDR1 and CDR2 sequences are KGHSY and FQNENV. The V end was cut by 8 bases, the J end by 0 bases, with 14 bases between. The CDR3 spells CASADQGSSYNSPLHF. CDR3 DNA: TGTGCCAGCGCCGACCAGGGGAGCTCCTATAATTCACCCCTCCACTTT.

The CDR3 DNA sequence: TGTGCCAGCAGCCCTCCCTCGGGGTTTGGGAGCACCGGGGAGCTGTTTTTT. Residues: CASSPPSGFGSTGELFF. The V and J genes are TRBV13 and TRBJ2-2, with D possibly TRBD2 on 5 matching bases. Germline values: CDR1 PRHDT, CDR2 FYEKMQ (reference sequence). This CDR3 contains 17 residues. V was trimmed by 5 bases and J by 4 bases, leaving 20 bases between them. The variable domain in full, completed from reference TRBV13 and TRBJ2-2, reads AAGVIQSPRHLIKEKRETATLKCYPIPRHDTVYWYQQGPGQDPQFLISFYEKMQSDKGSIPDRFSAQQFSDYHSELNMSSLELGDSALYFCASSPPSGFGSTGELFFGEGSRLTVL.

The V gene is TRBV4-1, the J gene TRBJ2-2, with no clear D. V gave up 0 bases and J gave up 0 bases, with 23 bases separating them. CDR1 and CDR2 from the germline V gene are MGHRA and YSYEKL. The CDR3 contains 21 residues. The CDR3 bases are TGCGCCAGCAGCCAAGACCTTGCCCTGTGGTACCGAAGATCGAACACCGGGGAGCTGTTTTTT. Its translation is CASSQDLALWYRRSNTGELFF.

Only a few counts were recorded for this clone. This chain uses TRBV7-9 with TRBJ2-7; 10 bases are shared with TRBD1. Germline V gene data show CDR1 as SEHNR and CDR2 as FQNEAQ (reference sequence). V was clipped by 10 bases and J by 2 bases; unmatched bases: 2. The CDR3 runs to 12 residues. The CDR3 DNA follows: TGTGCCACGGGACAGGGGCCCTACGAGCAGTACTTC. This sequence encodes CATGQGPYEQYF.

CDR3 in DNA: TGTGCTAGTGGTTTGGGACAGGCCCAAGAGACCCAGTACTTC. Protein: CASGLGQAQETQYF. The chain joins TRBV12-5 to TRBJ2-5; weak D call: TRBD1 (6 bases). The CDR3 has 14 residues. V was clipped by 1 base and J by 1 base, with 7 bases between them. Per germline, CDR1 LGHNT and CDR2 FRNRAP.

This clone has a single count. In DNA, the CDR3 is TGCGCCAGCAGCCCACTCCCTCGGACTAGCACAGATACGCAGTATTTT. Amino acid sequence: CASSPLPRTSTDTQYF. The V and J genes are TRBV5-1 and TRBJ2-3; possible D gene TRBD2, 5 bases. Germline V gives CDR1 SGHRS, CDR2 YFSETQ. V lost 4 bases and J 0 bases, leaving 15 bases between the germline ends. The CDR3 runs 16 residues.